These 21 T cell receptor beta chains originate from one sample sequenced in a study of blood T cells in healthy people across ages. It was with a sample-barcoded 5' primer and a J-beta primer mix that a second PCR of about 7 to 12 cycles was run. TCRdb used MiXCR to reprocess the 5' RACE reads, holding one entry per CDR3 protein. The data hold about 570,000 distinct CDR3 sequences, with approximately 25% observed a single time. Sequencing was performed on blood. The receptors shown here come from a woman in her sixties or seventies in good health.

This clonotype was seen a handful of times. The J gene is TRBJ1-4, the V gene TRBV21-1. TRBV21-1 is a pseudogene locus. CDR3 length: 14 residues. CDR3 bases: TGTGCCAGCAGCCCAGCTACAACTAATGAAAAACTGTTTTTT. Amino acid sequence: CASSPATTNEKLFF.

The V and J genes are TRBV5-1 and TRBJ1-1; the D is unclear. Trimming pared 5 bases from V and 2 bases from J, leaving 10 bases between. This CDR3 region has 13 residues. Germline V gene sequence: CDR1 SGHRS, CDR2 YFSETQ. CDR3 nucleotide sequence: TGCGCCAGCAGATTAGTGTCCAACACTGAAGCTTTCTTT. Protein: CASRLVSNTEAFF.

The gene calls are TRBV30 and TRBJ2-1; TRBD1 aligns across 9 bases. V gave up 2 bases and J gave up 9 bases; unmatched junction bases: 11. CDR1 and CDR2 from the germline V gene are GTSNPN and SVGIG (reference sequence). The CDR3 extends over 15 amino acids. CDR3 in amino acids: CAWSTTGQGLLEQFF. CDR3 bases: TGTGCCTGGAGTACGACGGGACAGGGACTCCTTGAGCAGTTCTTC.

This clonotype was counted only a few times. The junction differs from germline at one of its ends, possibly a read error. The chain carries TRBV7-9 and TRBJ1-4; possibly TRBD1 for D (6 bases). CDR1 and CDR2 from the germline V gene are SEHNR and FQNEAQ (reference sequence). This CDR3 comprises 15 residues. CDR3 protein: CSSLFEGGANEKLFF. CDR3 in DNA: TGTTCCAGCCTCTTCGAGGGGGGGGCGAATGAAAAACTGTTTTTT.

The V and J genes are TRBV5-1 and TRBJ2-1; D uncertain. V lost 0 bases, J lost 0 bases, and 7 bases lay in between. CDR3 size: 15 residues. CDR1 is SGHRS and CDR2 is YFSETQ in the germline V gene. The CDR3 sequence is CASSLDTVSYNEQFF. The CDR3 DNA reads as TGCGCCAGCAGCTTGGATACGGTCTCCTACAATGAGCAGTTCTTC.

This chain joins TRBV27 and TRBJ2-5; D may be TRBD1 or TRBD2 (5 bases each). In germline, CDR1 is MNHEY, CDR2 SMNVEV (reference sequence). Trimming shortened V by 0 bases and J by 2 bases, and 22 bases separated the two germline ends. The CDR3 has 19 amino acids. The CDR3 protein is CASSLSGDGGRREQETQYF. The CDR3 bases are TGTGCCAGCAGTTTATCTGGCGATGGGGGACGGAGAGAACAAGAGACCCAGTACTTC.

The V gene is TRBV5-1, the J gene TRBJ1-1; a possible D gene is TRBD1 (5 bases). The CDR3 loop spans 17 amino acids. The germline V and J ends were trimmed by 4 bases and 6 bases, with 25 bases remaining between them. Per germline, CDR1 SGHRS and CDR2 YFSETQ. Here the CDR3 reads CASSPVIGALRVPEAFF. The DNA of the CDR3 is TGCGCCAGCAGCCCTGTCATCGGGGCCTTACGAGTCCCTGAAGCTTTCTTT.

V is TRBV7-2 and J is TRBJ1-2; D is ambiguous. The CDR3 is 14 residues long. CDR1 and CDR2 from the germline V gene are SGHTA and FQGNSA. V lost 3 bases, J lost 3 bases, and 11 bases lay in between. The CDR3 protein is CASSFGPSYYGYTF. CDR3 in DNA: TGTGCCAGCAGCTTTGGCCCCTCCTACTATGGCTACACCTTC.

This chain uses TRBV7-8 with TRBJ2-2; D gene unclear. CDR1 and CDR2 (germline): SGHVS, FQNEAQ. The V gene lost 6 bases and the J gene lost 1 base, with 12 bases spanning the gap. This CDR3 has 15 amino acids. In DNA, the CDR3 is TGTGCCAGCAGTGTTCTGGAGATGAACACCGGGGAGCTGTTTTTT. It specifies CASSVLEMNTGELFF. The full variable domain, completed using reference TRBV7-8 and TRBJ2-2, is GAGVSQSPRYKVAKRGQDVALRCDPISGHVSLFWYQQALGQGPEFLTYFQNEAQLDKSGLPSDRFFAERPEGSVSTLKIQRTQQEDSAVYLCASSVLEMNTGELFFGEGSRLTVL.

This clonotype occurred a few times. The chain employs TRBV10-3 and TRBJ2-5, with 8 bases aligning to TRBD1. CDR3 size: 16 residues. V trimming: 2 bases; J trimming: 3 bases; junction bases outside the gene matches: 8. CDR1 and CDR2 (germline): ENHRY, SYGVKD. CDR3 bases: TGTGCCATCAGTGAGCCCTCCACAGGGGGGAAAGAGACCCAGTACTTC. Translated, it gives CAISEPSTGGKETQYF.

The chain is built from TRBV5-1 and TRBJ1-2; 7 nucleotides match TRBD1. Germline assignment: CDR1 SGHRS and CDR2 YFSETQ. V trimming: 4 bases; J trimming: 5 bases; junction bases outside the gene matches: 8. The CDR3 has 14 residues. The CDR3 region has the DNA TGCGCCAGCAGCCCCGCACAGGGGCCGTATGGCTACACCTTC. This gives the protein CASSPAQGPYGYTF.

The V and J genes are TRBV28 and TRBJ2-5; 9 bases match TRBD2. Near its end, the DNA agrees better with TRBJ2-1, so the J call may be wrong. The CDR3 length is 14 residues. Germline V gene data show CDR1 as MDHEN and CDR2 as SYDVKM. DNA for the CDR3: TGTGCCAGCCGTGGTAGCGGGAGTGTTAATGAGCAGTTCTTC. Translation: CASRGSGSVNEQFF.

V gene TRBV20-1 combines with J gene TRBJ2-7; 7 bases map to TRBD1. The junction had 8 bases not matched to a gene; V was cut back by 5 bases and J by 4 bases. Germline V gene sequence: CDR1 DFQATT, CDR2 SNEGSKA (reference sequence). The CDR3 covers 13 residues. CDR3 residues: CSAHSGGRYEQYF. In nucleotides, the CDR3 is TGCAGTGCTCACTCAGGGGGTCGGTACGAGCAGTACTTC.

This clonotype was seen more than once but under ten times. The V and J genes are TRBV13 and TRBJ1-4; D remains ambiguous. The V gene's germline CDR1 is PRHDT and CDR2 FYEKMQ (reference sequence). Trimming stripped 5 bases from V and 6 bases from J, with 13 bases between. The CDR3 is made up of 14 amino acids. CDR3 sequence (DNA): TGTGCCAGCAGCCCGCGGAGACAAGATGAAAAACTGTTTTTT. Protein sequence: CASSPRRQDEKLFF.

The chain combines TRBV20-1 with TRBJ2-1; 7 bases fit TRBD1. The CDR3 loop spans 15 amino acids. CDR1 is DFQATT, CDR2 SNEGSKA, per germline (reference sequence). The junction had 6 bases not matched to a gene; V was cut back by 0 bases and J by 4 bases. Here the CDR3 reads CSARDRTGAYNEQFF. As DNA, the CDR3 is TGCAGTGCTAGAGACAGGACAGGAGCATACAATGAGCAGTTCTTC.

This clonotype turned up a few times. The chain is built from TRBV29-1 and TRBJ1-1, with D tentatively TRBD1 (6 bases). Per germline, CDR1 SQVTM and CDR2 ANQGSEA. The CDR3 runs to 16 residues. V was cut by 3 bases and J by 0 bases, with 17 bases left in between. The CDR3 DNA reads as TGCAGCGTTGAGACAGGACATGGCGCATTGAACACTGAAGCTTTCTTT. This sequence encodes CSVETGHGALNTEAFF.

This chain uses TRBV29-1 with TRBJ2-3, with 10 bases lining up with TRBD2. The CDR3 extends over 15 amino acids. J lost 8 bases, V lost 2 bases, and 10 bases had no gene match. CDR1 SQVTM and CDR2 ANQGSEA come from the germline V gene. The CDR3 loop is CSVEKTSGLGGTQYF. The CDR3 DNA sequence: TGCAGCGTTGAAAAGACTAGCGGGCTTGGGGGTACGCAGTATTTT.

This clonotype has a handful of counts. V gene TRBV7-2 combines with J gene TRBJ1-2; D might be TRBD1 (5 bases). Germline V gene lookup returns CDR1 SGHTA and CDR2 FQGNSA. The CDR3 runs to 15 residues. V lost 4 bases to trimming and J lost 5 bases, with 17 bases between them. CDR3 in amino acids: CASSYPPQGGYGYTF. Here the CDR3 DNA reads TGTGCCAGCAGCTACCCGCCTCAGGGTGGTTATGGCTACACCTTC.

The genes are TRBV3-1 and TRBJ1-2, with 9 nucleotides matching TRBD1. Germline CDR1 reads LGHDT; CDR2 reads YNNKEL (reference sequence). Losses at the gene ends were 5 bases for V and 8 bases for J; bases not matched to a gene: 9. CDR3 length equals 14 residues. The DNA of the CDR3 is TGTGCCAGCAGCTACCTGGACAGGGGAAGAGGCTACACCTTC. This gives the protein CASSYLDRGRGYTF.

The chain joins TRBV7-2 to TRBJ2-2; perhaps D is TRBD1 or TRBD2 (6 bases each). Trimming removed 2 bases from V and 5 bases from J, with 21 bases in between. Germline V gives CDR1 SGHTA, CDR2 FQGNSA. The CDR3 consists of 18 residues. CDR3 residues: CASSLRPLEGVRTGELFF. As DNA, the CDR3 is TGTGCCAGCAGCTTACGGCCGTTGGAGGGGGTTCGGACCGGGGAGCTGTTTTTT.

This clonotype was recorded at least ten times. The chain links TRBV20-1 to TRBJ2-3; unclear D gene. CDR3 length: 12 residues. V lost 6 bases and J lost 2, with 9 bases in between. CDR1 is DFQATT and CDR2 is SNEGSKA in the germline V gene (reference sequence). The CDR3 region is CSAPYFTDTQYF. The CDR3 DNA reads as TGCAGTGCCCCATACTTCACAGATACGCAGTATTTT.